Each of the 9 T cell receptor beta chains below was sequenced from the same sample in a study of brain T cells in children with intractable seizures. TCRdb's copy holds only in-frame clones and misses some; the assay was immunoSEQ multiplex PCR. The table records tens of thousands of clones, approximately 94% of them present only once. This sample comprised peripheral blood, obtained at surgery. Source of these receptors: a boy under two years old with tuberous sclerosis and intractable seizures.

This clone occurred once. The chain is built from TRBV9 and TRBJ1-1; 7 positions match TRBD1. CDR1 SGDLS and CDR2 YYNGEE come from the germline V gene. The trim removed 3 bases at V and 12 bases at J, leaving 11 bases unmatched. There are 13 residues in the CDR3. Here the CDR3 DNA reads TGTGCCAGCAGCGGCGACAGGGATTGGGGGACTTTCTTT. This codes for CASSGDRDWGTFF.

V is TRBV15 and J is TRBJ2-1, with a possible D match to TRBD2 (7 bases). The CDR3 contains 17 residues. V was trimmed by 1 base and J by 3 bases, leaving 16 bases between them. The germline gives CDR1 LNHNV, CDR2 YYDKDF (reference sequence). CDR3 region: CATSRVGGGAFYNEQFF. In DNA form, the CDR3 reads TGTGCCACCAGCAGAGTAGGGGGGGGCGCCTTCTACAATGAGCAGTTCTTC.

V is TRBV15 and J is TRBJ2-7; weak D call: TRBD2 (5 bases). The CDR3 has 15 amino acids. Germline-derived CDR1 and CDR2 are LNHNV and YYDKDF (reference sequence). Between the trimmed V and J ends, which lost 3 bases and 2 bases, there was a span of 14 bases. The CDR3 loop is CATSRSIGLPYEQYF. The CDR3 DNA sequence: TGTGCCACCAGCAGGAGTATAGGACTTCCCTACGAGCAGTACTTC.

The chain has TRBV10-2 and TRBJ1-2; the D gene is possibly TRBD1 (6 bases). Trimming shortened V by 3 bases and J by 4 bases, and 12 bases separated the two germline ends. The CDR3 runs 14 residues. CDR1 WSHSY and CDR2 SAAADI come from the germline V gene. As DNA, the CDR3 is TGCGCCAGCAGTGAAGGGGGGGGCGGCTATGGCTACACCTTC. This sequence encodes CASSEGGGGYGYTF.

The chain recombines TRBV5-4 with TRBJ2-3, with D maybe TRBD1 (5 bases). The CDR3 totals 12 residues. CDR1 SGHNT and CDR2 YYREEE come from the germline V gene (reference sequence). Trimming stripped 4 bases from V and 6 bases from J, with 9 bases between. CDR3 sequence: CASSLYRDTQYF. The CDR3 DNA is TGTGCCAGCAGCCTTTACAGGGATACGCAGTATTTT. Full variable domain (rest looked up from reference TRBV5-4 and TRBJ2-3): ETGVTQSPTHLIKTRGQQVTLRCSSQSGHNTVSWYQQALGQGPQFIFQYYREEENGRGNFPPRFSGLQFPNYSSELNVNALELDDSALYLCASSLYRDTQYFGPGTRLTVL.

The chain is built from TRBV5-6 and TRBJ1-1; no definite D call. There are 13 residues in the CDR3. Germline values: CDR1 SGHDT, CDR2 YYEEEE. The ends were cut back, 0 bases at V and 7 bases at J, with 10 bases in the middle. CDR3 nucleotide sequence: TGTGCCAGCAGCTTGGGCAGCGGGTTTGAAGCTTTCTTT. Protein sequence: CASSLGSGFEAFF. The full variable domain, its missing parts supplied by reference TRBV5-6 and TRBJ1-1, is DAGVTQSPTHLIKTRGQQVTLRCSPKSGHDTVSWYQQALGQGPQFIFQYYEEEERQRGNFPDRFSGHQFPNYSSELNVNALLLGDSALYLCASSLGSGFEAFFGQGTRLTVV.

The chain combines TRBV21-1 with TRBJ1-5; whether TRBD1, the table's D call, matches the DNA was not checked. TRBV21-1 is deemed a pseudogene. CDR3 size: 16 residues. The CDR3: CASSKGDRARNQPQHF. The DNA of the CDR3 is TGTGCCAGCAGCAAAGGGGACAGGGCTCGGAATCAGCCCCAGCATTTT.

In its sample, this clone was seen once. The chain couples TRBV7-2 to TRBJ2-5; the match to TRBD1 covers 9 bases. V dropped 1 base and J dropped 8; count of bases not matched to a gene: 14. The CDR3 consists of 17 residues. From germline, CDR1 is SGHTA and CDR2 FQGNSA. CDR3 residues: CASSLVELTGTGLTQYF. Here the CDR3 DNA reads TGTGCCAGCAGCTTAGTCGAGCTGACCGGGACAGGGTTAACCCAGTACTTC.

The V call is TRBV14, the J call TRBJ2-2; D is possibly TRBD2 (5 bases). Germline V gives CDR1 SGHDN, CDR2 FVKESK. V lost 0 bases to trimming and J lost 5 bases, with 7 bases between them. This CDR3 is built from 14 residues. The CDR3 DNA is TGTGCCAGCAGCCAAGATCGGGGAACCGGGGAGCTGTTTTTT. Protein sequence: CASSQDRGTGELFF.